Sequencing of this TCR beta chain was carried out in a study of blood T cell repertoires in COVID-19. The overall study: COVID-19 samples from acute and convalescent phases originated in the United States, Italy and Spain. Sources were T cells, B-cell-depleted T cells, or PBMCs; the material itself was cDNA or gDNA.

Original methodology: Quantification of nucleated cells was approximated via reference gene primer amplification. The table came from immunoSEQ multiplex PCR; TCRdb's copy has only in-frame clones and leaves some out. The V and J calls and clone size are taken from that table; D and trimming were inferred from the DNA. The profile shows more than 150,000 clones, roughly nine tenths of them singletons. The germline V gene has CDR1 SGHDN and CDR2 FVKESK. CDR3 size: 15 residues. Of note for this clone: Sequence at one end of the junction differs from germline and may be a read error.

Sequencing was performed on peripheral blood. This chain uses TRBV14 with TRBJ1-2; D may be TRBD1 (5 bases). The receptor's source is a woman between 70 and 85 years old with acute or convalescent COVID-19. The CDR3 coding sequence is TGTGCCAGCAGTCAAGGAAGGGGCGCTGGCTATGGCTACACCTTC. This translates into CASSQGRGAGYGYTF.